This T cell receptor beta chain was profiled in a study of PD-L1 blockade in urothelial cancer. Study details: Treatment start was followed by blood analysis at 3 weeks (second dose) and again at 6 weeks.

Assay: immunoSEQ multiplex PCR; the TCRdb copy retains only in-frame clones and omits some. The top ten clones hold 2.5% to 3.5% of a sample with some 60,000 clones, about 82% of them seen once. The CDR3 runs to 16 residues. V dropped 0 bases and J dropped 0 bases, with 11 bases sitting between them. Germline CDR1 LNHNV, CDR2 YYDKDF (reference sequence). The V call is TRBV15, the J call TRBJ1-1; D unclear. The sample consisted of PBMCs, taken around atezolizumab (anti-PD-L1) treatment. The origin of this receptor is a man aged 45 to 65 with urothelial cancer. As DNA, the CDR3 is TGTGCCACCAGCAGAGATAGCGCAGTTATGAACACTGAAGCTTTCTTT. Residues: CATSRDSAVMNTEAFF.